This is a list of T cell receptor beta chains from one sample in a study of cytomegalovirus exposure and HLA in healthy donors. Repertoires were generated with immunoSEQ multiplex PCR, while TCRdb's copy carries only in-frame clones and drops some. This table holds fewer than 250,000 clones, more than 70% found once. Sequenced: PBMCs. Receptors were obtained from a woman aged 40 to 50 in good health and CMV-seronegative. Both conserved end residues are part of each CDR3. Fields, in order: J gene, V gene, clone size, D gene, CDR3 protein, CDR3 DNA. The D gene is left open where the match is weak. The listing skips clone size in some rows; elsewhere it reads once, few, many or a size class.

>TRBJ2-2|TRBV19|NA|NA
CASRLSGELFF
TGTGCCAGTAGACTCTCTGGGGAGCTGTTTTTT
>TRBJ1-4|TRBV7-2|NA|TRBD1
CASSLPGGQGEKLFF
TGTGCCAGCAGCCTCCCAGGGGGCCAAGGGGAAAAACTGTTTTTT
>TRBJ2-7|TRBV5-4|NA|NA
CASSPYTGATYEQYF
TGTGCCAGCAGCCCCTATACAGGAGCCACCTACGAGCAGTACTTC
>TRBJ2-1|TRBV23-1|NA|NA
CASSQGATKNEQFF
TGCGCCAGCAGTCAAGGGGCTACTAAGAATGAGCAGTTCTTC
>TRBJ2-2|TRBV27|NA|TRBD1
CAGSSRGPNTGELFF
TGTGCCGGCAGTTCAAGGGGGCCCAACACCGGGGAGCTGTTTTTT
>TRBJ1-2|TRBV5-4|NA|NA
CASSVDRPSGYTF
TGTGCCAGCAGCGTAGACAGGCCTAGCGGCTACACCTTC
>TRBJ2-5|TRBV12-5|NA|TRBD2
CASGWGGTVETQYF
TGTGCTAGTGGTTGGGGGGGTACAGTAGAGACCCAGTACTTC
>TRBJ2-7|TRBV4-3|NA|NA
CASSPDRPTYEQYF
TGCGCCAGCAGCCCAGACAGGCCTACCTACGAGCAGTACTTC
>TRBJ2-7|TRBV30|NA|TRBD2
CAWTPPEGRAYEQYF
TGTGCCTGGACCCCCCCTGAGGGGAGGGCCTACGAGCAGTACTTC
>TRBJ2-7|TRBV27|NA|NA
CASSLSSSFNSYEQYF
TGTGCCAGCAGTTTATCATCTTCGTTTAACAGCTACGAGCAGTACTTC
>TRBJ1-5|TRBV11-2|NA|NA
CASSPGGWRNQPQHF
TGTGCCAGCTCCCCCGGGGGGTGGCGCAATCAGCCCCAGCATTTT
>TRBJ1-2|TRBV7-2|NA|NA
CASSLVTGSGGYTF
TGTGCCAGCAGCTTAGTTACGGGGTCGGGTGGCTACACCTTC
>TRBJ2-5|TRBV4-3|NA|NA
CASSQDNQKVVQGETQYF
TGCGCCAGCAGCCAAGATAATCAAAAAGTCGTACAGGGAGAGACCCAGTACTTC
>TRBJ2-2|TRBV2|NA|TRBD2
CAASGSRNTGELFF
TGTGCGGCTAGCGGGAGCCGGAACACCGGGGAGCTGTTTTTT
>TRBJ2-1|TRBV4-3|NA|TRBD1
CASSHRTGGLWDEQFF
TGCGCCAGCAGCCACAGGACAGGGGGGCTTTGGGATGAGCAGTTCTTC
>TRBJ2-1|TRBV15|NA|TRBD2
CATSGPGGSGRYPMNGQFF
TGTGCCACCAGCGGCCCGGGGGGAAGCGGGAGGTATCCCATGAATGGGCAGTTCTTC
>TRBJ1-2|TRBV2|NA|NA
CASSAGYGYTF
TGTGCCAGCAGCGCAGGGTATGGCTACACCTTC
>TRBJ2-5|TRBV6-5|NA|TRBD2
CASSRTAGVRETQYF
TGTGCCAGCAGCCGGACGGCGGGGGTCCGAGAGACCCAGTACTTC
>TRBJ2-5|TRBV7-9|NA|TRBD1
CASSPSTGGRETQYF
TGTGCCAGCAGCCCGTCGACAGGGGGACGGGAGACCCAGTACTTC
>TRBJ2-3|TRBV28|NA|TRBD2
CASSSSGRPLRAQYF
TGTGCCAGCAGTTCCAGCGGGAGGCCCCTGAGGGCGCAGTATTTT
>TRBJ2-1|TRBV29-1|NA|TRBD2
CSGRTSGGNEQFF
TGCAGCGGACGGACTAGCGGAGGCAATGAGCAGTTCTTC
>TRBJ2-6|TRBV5-4|NA|NA
CASSPILVTMSSGANVLTF
TGTGCCAGCAGCCCAATTCTTGTTACCATGAGCTCTGGGGCCAACGTCCTGACTTTC
>TRBJ2-2|TRBV11-2|few|TRBD1
CASSPRTGSAGELFF
TGTGCCAGCAGCCCAAGGACAGGGTCGGCCGGGGAGCTGTTTTTT
>TRBJ2-1|TRBV2|NA|NA
CASSQGDLYNEQFF
TGTGCCAGCAGTCAGGGTGACCTCTACAATGAGCAGTTCTTC
>TRBJ2-3|TRBV11-2|NA|TRBD1
CASSPLDRVVTDTQYF
TGTGCCAGCAGCCCATTGGACAGGGTGGTGACAGATACGCAGTATTTT
>TRBJ1-2|TRBV7-2|NA|TRBD1
CASSWTGNYGYTF
TGTGCCAGCAGCTGGACAGGGAACTATGGCTACACCTTC
>TRBJ2-5|TRBV6-4|few|NA
CASSREFAETQYF
TGTGCCAGCAGTCGGGAGTTCGCGGAGACCCAGTACTTC
>TRBJ2-3|TRBV5-1|NA|NA
CASSLSGGLGTDTQYF
TGCGCCAGCAGCTTGTCCGGGGGGCTCGGCACAGATACGCAGTATTTT
>TRBJ1-2|TRBV11-2|NA|NA
CASSPDRQANYGYTF
TGTGCCAGCAGTCCCGACAGGCAAGCTAACTATGGCTACACCTTC
>TRBJ2-7|TRBV28|NA|NA
CASSYAGAWTEQYF
TGTGCCAGCAGTTATGCAGGGGCCTGGACCGAGCAGTACTTC
>TRBJ2-5|TRBV5-1|few|TRBD1
CASSPRQGGGETQYF
TGCGCCAGCAGCCCCCGACAGGGCGGAGGAGAGACCCAGTACTTC
>TRBJ1-1|TRBV5-6|few|TRBD1
CASSLAGGDTEAFF
TGTGCCAGCAGCTTGGCAGGGGGCGACACTGAAGCTTTCTTT
>TRBJ2-5|TRBV7-3|NA|TRBD1
CASSFSGTDQETQYF
TGTGCCAGCAGCTTCTCCGGGACAGACCAAGAGACCCAGTACTTC
>TRBJ1-4|TRBV7-3|NA|TRBD1
CASSSQGAFEKLFF
TGTGCCAGCAGCTCACAGGGGGCCTTTGAAAAACTGTTTTTT
>TRBJ2-3|TRBV5-1|few|NA
CASSLGGPDTQYF
TGCGCCAGCAGCTTGGGAGGGCCGGATACGCAGTATTTT
>TRBJ1-4|TRBV7-3|NA|NA
CASSLSANNEKLFF
TGTGCCAGCAGCTTATCCGCTAATAATGAAAAACTGTTTTTT
>TRBJ1-1|TRBV10-2|few|TRBD1
CASSEMGQGAEAFF
TGCGCCAGCAGTGAGATGGGACAGGGGGCTGAAGCTTTCTTT
>TRBJ2-1|TRBV11-3|NA|NA
CASSLDSRISYNEQFF
TGTGCCAGCAGCTTAGATTCGCGAATTTCCTACAATGAGCAGTTCTTC
>TRBJ2-5|TRBV29-1|once|NA
CSCTTTGTHQETQYF
TGCAGCTGTACGACGACAGGAACACACCAAGAGACCCAGTACTTC
>TRBJ2-7|TRBV7-9|NA|TRBD2
CASSVAGVYEQYF
TGTGCCAGCTCTGTAGCGGGAGTTTACGAGCAGTACTTC
>TRBJ2-1|TRBV7-8|NA|TRBD2
CASSLAGGRWNEQFF
TGTGCCAGCAGCTTAGCTGGCGGGAGATGGAATGAGCAGTTCTTC
>TRBJ1-5|TRBV19|NA|NA
CASSLARNNQPQHF
TGTGCCAGTAGTCTGGCAAGAAACAATCAGCCCCAGCATTTT
>TRBJ2-1|TRBV19|once|TRBD1
CATTKGTASYNEQFF
TGTGCCACCACGAAGGGGACAGCCTCCTACAATGAGCAGTTCTTC
>TRBJ1-1|TRBV19|NA|NA
CASSTGTTANTEAFF
TGTGCCAGTAGTACAGGGACAACCGCGAACACTGAAGCTTTCTTT
>TRBJ2-2|TRBV27|NA|NA
CASSSRTSLNTGELFF
TGTGCCAGCAGTTCCCGAACTAGCTTGAACACCGGGGAGCTGTTTTTT
>TRBJ2-1|TRBV15|NA|NA
CATSRDLGGGRNEQFF
TGTGCCACCAGCAGAGATCTGGGAGGGGGAAGGAATGAGCAGTTCTTC
>TRBJ2-6|TRBV15|NA|NA
CATSRGGVSGANVLTF
TGTGCCACCAGCAGAGGGGGGGTCTCTGGGGCCAACGTCCTGACTTTC
>TRBJ1-1|TRBV19|NA|NA
CASSILARAAEAFF
TGTGCCAGTAGTATTCTGGCCAGGGCCGCTGAAGCTTTCTTT
>TRBJ1-1|TRBV5-4|NA|NA
CASSSRGEAPNTEAFF
TGTGCCAGCAGCTCCCGGGGGGAAGCGCCGAACACTGAAGCTTTCTTT
>TRBJ2-3|TRBV4-2|NA|TRBD2
CASSQVAAGGLDTQYF
TGTGCCAGCAGCCAAGTCGCGGCGGGAGGGTTAGATACGCAGTATTTT
>TRBJ2-2|TRBV28|NA|NA
CASSLNTGELFF
TGTGCCAGCAGCCTTAACACCGGGGAGCTGTTTTTT
>TRBJ1-1|TRBV19|NA|NA
CASTYRAEIPEAFF
TGTGCCAGTACGTACAGGGCCGAAATCCCTGAAGCTTTCTTT
>TRBJ2-1|TRBV7-2|NA|TRBD1
CASSLWTGANEQFF
TGTGCCAGCAGCCTATGGACAGGGGCAAATGAGCAGTTCTTC
>TRBJ2-6|TRBV7-9|NA|NA
CASSPAGSTGANVLTF
TGTGCCAGCAGCCCCGCAGGGTCCACTGGGGCCAACGTCCTGACTTTC